This TCR beta chain was captured by sequencing in a study of beta chain features in type 1 diabetes. Every sorted population was more than 95% pure. General study points: There was a possibility that cDNA sequencing over-represented cells with high TCR expression. Within each of all four CD4+ subsets, Type 1 diabetes patients had TCRB CDR3s that were moderately but significantly shorter. Equally in patients and controls, shorter templates might have been favored by PCR. Whether HLA type affects TCRB rearrangement stayed undetermined in the present work.

A remark on this clone: Its target is unknown.

V was clipped by 5 bases and J by 8 bases; unmatched bases: 13. The CDR3 extends over 15 amino acids. Germline assignment: CDR1 SGHVS and CDR2 FQNEAQ. Every isolated RNA sample was fully reverse transcribed, so sequencing captured expressed TCRB transcripts. Clones were read by immunoSEQ multiplex PCR, and TCRdb kept only the in-frame ones, dropping some. Among about 150,000 clones listed, about an eighth were seen once. The sequence derives from a man between 18 and 29 years old with type 1 diabetes. The chain couples TRBV7-8 to TRBJ1-2; 8 bases are a match to TRBD1. Source material: central memory CD4+ T cells from blood. The CDR3 sequence: CASSPRTGSIGGYTF. The CDR3 region has the DNA TGTGCCAGCAGCCCAAGGACAGGGTCAATTGGAGGCTACACCTTC.